This T cell receptor (beta chain) was obtained from a study of blood T cell repertoires in COVID-19. Study as a whole: Collection of acute and convalescent COVID-19 samples took place in the United States, Italy and Spain. T cells, B-cell-depleted T cells, or PBMCs supplied cDNA or gDNA.

Assay: immunoSEQ multiplex PCR; the TCRdb copy retains only in-frame clones and omits some. The sample consists of over 250,000 clones, more than 75% of them appearing once. The receptor was derived from a woman aged 40 to 50 who had recovered from COVID-19. The sample taken for sequencing was peripheral blood.

Here the CDR3 DNA reads TGTGCCACCAATTTCGGGGGTAACACTGAAGCTTTCTTT. As protein: CATNFGGNTEAFF. The rearrangement joins TRBV18 to TRBJ1-1; TRBD1 might be the D (5 bases). The CDR3 has 13 amino acids. Trimming shortened V by 10 bases and J by 2 bases, and 14 bases separated the two germline ends. Germline CDR1 is KGHSH and CDR2 is LQKENI. Full variable domain (missing parts from reference TRBV18 and TRBJ1-1): NAGVMQNPRHLVRRRGQEARLRCSPMKGHSHVYWYRQLPEEGLKFMVYLQKENIIDESGMPKERFSAEFPKEGPSILRIQQVVRGDSAAYFCATNFGGNTEAFFGQGTRLTVV.